This T cell receptor (beta chain) was recorded in a study of identical twins. Findings and caveats of the study: Fewer insertions characterized abundant cord blood beta clonotypes, whereas memory repertoires showed none. Conclusions came from cross-sectional statistical analysis, not from following the same donors.

This clonotype was picked up many times. Its antigen is currently unknown. Germline CDR1 KGHDR, CDR2 SFDVKD. The CDR3 covers 15 residues. V lost 2 bases and J 2 bases, leaving 10 bases between the germline ends. Template switching, a step in the protocol, added a universal primer site, and cDNA carried unique molecular identifiers. TCRdb re-called the 5' RACE reads with MiXCR, one entry per CDR3 protein. The repertoire holds about 920,000 distinct CDR3 sequences, approximately 13% seen once, with around 1.5% in the top ten. This sample was shared with a second study, whose subject was yellow fever vaccine responses in identical twins. That source notes: The T cell response to vaccination in identical twins was reportedly partly convergent and partly personalized.

This sequence was found in a woman aged 18 to 35 in good health. The chain carries TRBV24-1 and TRBJ2-3, with unresolved D. Sample: PBMCs. The CDR3 DNA follows: TGTGCCACCAGTGATTCCGGTCAGCTCACAGATACGCAGTATTTT. Its protein is CATSDSGQLTDTQYF.